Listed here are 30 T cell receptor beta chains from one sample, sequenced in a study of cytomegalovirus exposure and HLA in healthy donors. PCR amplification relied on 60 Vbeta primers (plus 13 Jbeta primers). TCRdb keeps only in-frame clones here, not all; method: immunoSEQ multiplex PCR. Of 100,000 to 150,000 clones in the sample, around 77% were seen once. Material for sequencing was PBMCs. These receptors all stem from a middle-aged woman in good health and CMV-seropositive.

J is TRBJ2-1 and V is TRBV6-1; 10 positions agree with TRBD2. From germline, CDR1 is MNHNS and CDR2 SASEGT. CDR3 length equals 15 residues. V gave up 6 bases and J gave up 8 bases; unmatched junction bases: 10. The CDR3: CASRPRLAGNYEQFF. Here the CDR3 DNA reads TGTGCCAGCAGACCCAGACTAGCGGGTAACTATGAGCAGTTCTTC.

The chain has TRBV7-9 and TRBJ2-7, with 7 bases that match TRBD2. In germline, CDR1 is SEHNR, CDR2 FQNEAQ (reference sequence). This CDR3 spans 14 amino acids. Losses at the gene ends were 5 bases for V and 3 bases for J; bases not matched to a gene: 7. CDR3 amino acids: CASSRGGGNYEQYF. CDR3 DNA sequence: TGTGCCAGCAGCCGTGGGGGAGGGAACTACGAGCAGTACTTC.

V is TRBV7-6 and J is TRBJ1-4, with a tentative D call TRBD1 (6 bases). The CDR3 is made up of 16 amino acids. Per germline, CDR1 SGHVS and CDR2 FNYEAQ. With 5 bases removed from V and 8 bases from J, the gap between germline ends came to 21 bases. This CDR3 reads CASSPGQLGLGEKLFF. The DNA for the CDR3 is TGTGCCAGCAGCCCTGGACAGTTGGGCCTGGGGGAAAAACTGTTTTTT.

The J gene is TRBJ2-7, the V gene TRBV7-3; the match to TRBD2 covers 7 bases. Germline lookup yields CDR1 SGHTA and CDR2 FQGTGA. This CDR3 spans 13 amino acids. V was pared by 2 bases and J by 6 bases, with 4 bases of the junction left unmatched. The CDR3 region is CASSLAGVGEQYF. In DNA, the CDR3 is TGTGCCAGCAGCTTAGCGGGAGTAGGCGAGCAGTACTTC.

Written as DNA, the CDR3 is TGCGCCAGCAGTCAAGGGACAGGGGGCGACCCTGAAGCTTTCTTT. Protein product: CASSQGTGGDPEAFF. The V gene is TRBV23-1, the J gene TRBJ1-1; TRBD1 agrees at 12 bases. TRBV23-1 is an open reading frame, and its role is uncertain. After removal of 2 bases from V and 6 bases from J, the junction contained 4 bases not matched to a gene. The CDR3 length is 15 residues.

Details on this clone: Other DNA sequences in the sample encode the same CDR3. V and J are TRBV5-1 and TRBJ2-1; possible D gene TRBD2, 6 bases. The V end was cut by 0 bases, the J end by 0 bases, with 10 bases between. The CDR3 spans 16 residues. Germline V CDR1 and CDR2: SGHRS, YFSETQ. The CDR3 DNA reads TGCGCCAGCAGCTTGGTTAGCGGAGGCTCCTACAATGAGCAGTTCTTC. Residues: CASSLVSGGSYNEQFF.

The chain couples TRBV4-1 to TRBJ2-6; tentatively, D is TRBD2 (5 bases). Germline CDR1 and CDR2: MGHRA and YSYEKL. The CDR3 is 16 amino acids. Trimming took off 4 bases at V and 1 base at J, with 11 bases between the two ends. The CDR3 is CASSRVGGSGANVLTF. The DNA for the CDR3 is TGCGCCAGCAGCCGCGTGGGCGGGTCTGGGGCCAACGTCCTGACTTTC.

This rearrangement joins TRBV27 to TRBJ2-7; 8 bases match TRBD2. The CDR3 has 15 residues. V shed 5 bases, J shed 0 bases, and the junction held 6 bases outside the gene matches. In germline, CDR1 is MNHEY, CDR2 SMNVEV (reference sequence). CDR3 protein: CASSPRLARSYEQYF. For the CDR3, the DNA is TGTGCCAGCAGTCCTCGACTAGCGCGCTCCTACGAGCAGTACTTC.

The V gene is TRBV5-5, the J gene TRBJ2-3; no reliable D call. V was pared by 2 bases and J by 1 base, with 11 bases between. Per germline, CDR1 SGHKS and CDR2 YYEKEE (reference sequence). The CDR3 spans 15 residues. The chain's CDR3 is CASSFLPTGTDTQYF. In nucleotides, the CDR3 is TGTGCCAGCAGCTTCCTTCCTACGGGCACAGATACGCAGTATTTT.

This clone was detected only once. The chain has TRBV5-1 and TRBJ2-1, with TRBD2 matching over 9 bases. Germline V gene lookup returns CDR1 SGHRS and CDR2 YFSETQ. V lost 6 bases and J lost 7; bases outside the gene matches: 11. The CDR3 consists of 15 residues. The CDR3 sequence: CASTPLAGGVNEQFF. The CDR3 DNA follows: TGCGCCAGCACACCTTTGGCGGGAGGGGTGAATGAGCAGTTCTTC.

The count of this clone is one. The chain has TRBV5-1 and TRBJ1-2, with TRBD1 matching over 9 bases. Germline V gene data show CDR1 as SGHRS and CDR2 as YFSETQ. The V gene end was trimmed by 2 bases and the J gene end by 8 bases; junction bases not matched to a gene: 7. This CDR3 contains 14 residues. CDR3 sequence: CASSFPGQGSGYTF. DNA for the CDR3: TGCGCCAGCAGCTTTCCCGGACAGGGGAGCGGCTACACCTTC.

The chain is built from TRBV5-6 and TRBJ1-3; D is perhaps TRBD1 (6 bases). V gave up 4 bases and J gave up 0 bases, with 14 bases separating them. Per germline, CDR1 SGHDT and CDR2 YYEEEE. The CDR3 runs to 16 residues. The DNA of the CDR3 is TGTGCCAGCAGCGGCCGACAGGTCACCTCTGGAAACACCATATATTTT. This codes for CASSGRQVTSGNTIYF.

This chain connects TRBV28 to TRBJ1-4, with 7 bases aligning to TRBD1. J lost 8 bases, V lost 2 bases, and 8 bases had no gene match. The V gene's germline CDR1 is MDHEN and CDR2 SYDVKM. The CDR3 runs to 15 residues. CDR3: CASSLGVRQGEKLFF. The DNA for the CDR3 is TGTGCCAGCAGTTTAGGGGTTAGACAGGGCGAAAAACTGTTTTTT.

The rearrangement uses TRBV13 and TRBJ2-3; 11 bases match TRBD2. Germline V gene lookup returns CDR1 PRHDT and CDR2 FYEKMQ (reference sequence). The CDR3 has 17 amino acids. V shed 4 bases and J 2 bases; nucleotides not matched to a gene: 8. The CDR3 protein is CASSSSGLAAVTDTQYF. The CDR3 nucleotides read TGTGCCAGCAGCTCCTCGGGACTAGCGGCCGTCACAGATACGCAGTATTTT.

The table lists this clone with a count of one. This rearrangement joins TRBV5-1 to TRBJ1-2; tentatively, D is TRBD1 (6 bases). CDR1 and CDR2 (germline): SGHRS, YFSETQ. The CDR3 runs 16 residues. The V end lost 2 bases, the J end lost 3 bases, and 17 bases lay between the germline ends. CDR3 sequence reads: CASSLTGGARDYGYTF. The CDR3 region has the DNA TGCGCCAGCAGCTTAACGGGGGGCGCGCGGGACTATGGCTACACCTTC.

Here the CDR3 reads CASNSQGAREKLFF. Here the CDR3 DNA reads TGTGCCAGCAATTCACAGGGGGCCAGGGAAAAACTGTTTTTT. The chain employs TRBV2 and TRBJ1-4; 9 bases are a match to TRBD1. With 7 bases clipped from V and 8 bases from J, the junction kept 8 bases outside the gene matches. The CDR3 extends over 14 amino acids. Germline V gives CDR1 SNHLY, CDR2 FYNNEI.

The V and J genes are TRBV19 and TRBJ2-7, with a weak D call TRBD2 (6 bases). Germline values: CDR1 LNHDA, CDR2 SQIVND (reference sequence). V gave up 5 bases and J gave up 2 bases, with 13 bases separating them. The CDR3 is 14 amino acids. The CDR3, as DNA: TGTGCCAGTAGTCTGGGACTCCTAGCCTACGAGCAGTACTTC. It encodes CASSLGLLAYEQYF.

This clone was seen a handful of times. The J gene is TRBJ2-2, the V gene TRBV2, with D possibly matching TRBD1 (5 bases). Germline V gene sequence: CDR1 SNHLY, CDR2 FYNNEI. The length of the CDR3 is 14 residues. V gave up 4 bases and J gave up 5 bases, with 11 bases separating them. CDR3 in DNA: TGTGCCAGCAGTGTACTTGGGGCAACCGGGGAGCTGTTTTTT. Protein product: CASSVLGATGELFF.

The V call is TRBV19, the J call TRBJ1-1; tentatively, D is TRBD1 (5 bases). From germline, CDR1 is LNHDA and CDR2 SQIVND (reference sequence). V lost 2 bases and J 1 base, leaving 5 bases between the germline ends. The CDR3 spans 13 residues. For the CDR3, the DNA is TGTGCCAGTAGTATACAGGGGAACACTGAAGCTTTCTTT. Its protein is CASSIQGNTEAFF.

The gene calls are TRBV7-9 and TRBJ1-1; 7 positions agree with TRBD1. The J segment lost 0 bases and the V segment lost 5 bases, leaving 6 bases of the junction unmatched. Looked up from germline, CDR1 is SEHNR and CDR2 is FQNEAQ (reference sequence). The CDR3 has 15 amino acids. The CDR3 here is CASSPDRIMNTEAFF. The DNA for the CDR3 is TGTGCCAGCAGCCCGGACAGGATCATGAACACTGAAGCTTTCTTT.

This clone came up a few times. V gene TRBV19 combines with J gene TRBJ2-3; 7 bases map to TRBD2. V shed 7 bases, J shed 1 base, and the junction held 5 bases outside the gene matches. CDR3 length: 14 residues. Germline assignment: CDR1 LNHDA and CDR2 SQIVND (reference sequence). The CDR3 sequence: CASTLGGGTDTQYF. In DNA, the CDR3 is TGTGCCAGTACCCTGGGAGGGGGCACAGATACGCAGTATTTT. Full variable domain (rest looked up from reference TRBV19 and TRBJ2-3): DGGITQSPKYLFRKEGQNVTLSCEQNLNHDAMYWYRQDPGQGLRLIYYSQIVNDFQKGDIAEGYSVSREKKESFPLTVTSAQKNPTAFYLCASTLGGGTDTQYFGPGTRLTVL.

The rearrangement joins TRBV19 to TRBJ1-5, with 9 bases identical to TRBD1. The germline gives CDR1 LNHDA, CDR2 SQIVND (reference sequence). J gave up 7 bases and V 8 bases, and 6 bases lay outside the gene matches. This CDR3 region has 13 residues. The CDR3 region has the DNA TGTGCCAGTGGGACAGGGCTCTTGCAGCCCCAGCATTTT. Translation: CASGTGLLQPQHF.

The CDR3 DNA reads TGTGCCAGCAGTCCATCAGGGGTGGAAGAAAAACTGTTTTTT. Its translation is CASSPSGVEEKLFF. The V call is TRBV7-9, the J call TRBJ1-4; possible D gene TRBD1, 6 bases. Trimming took off 6 bases at V and 8 bases at J, with 16 bases between the two ends. The CDR3 is 14 residues long. Germline values: CDR1 SEHNR, CDR2 FQNEAQ (reference sequence).

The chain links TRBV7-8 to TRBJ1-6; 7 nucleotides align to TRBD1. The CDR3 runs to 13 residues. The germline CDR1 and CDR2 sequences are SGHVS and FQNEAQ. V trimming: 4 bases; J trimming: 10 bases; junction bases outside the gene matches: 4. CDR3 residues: CASSSGTVSPLHF. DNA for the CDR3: TGTGCCAGCAGCTCCGGGACAGTCTCACCCCTCCACTTT.

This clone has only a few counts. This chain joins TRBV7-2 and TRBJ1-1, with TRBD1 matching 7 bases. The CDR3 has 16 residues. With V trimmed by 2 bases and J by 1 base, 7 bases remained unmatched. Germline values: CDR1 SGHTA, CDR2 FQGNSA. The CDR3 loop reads CASSLRGQGGNTEAFF. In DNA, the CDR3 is TGTGCCAGCAGCTTAAGGGGCCAGGGGGGGAACACTGAAGCTTTCTTT.

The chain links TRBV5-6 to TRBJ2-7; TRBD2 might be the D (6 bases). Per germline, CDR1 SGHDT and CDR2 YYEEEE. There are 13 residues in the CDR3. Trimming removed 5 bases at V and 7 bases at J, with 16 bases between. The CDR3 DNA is TGTGCCAGCAGTAATGGACCCGGAGGGGAGCAGTACTTC. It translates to CASSNGPGGEQYF.

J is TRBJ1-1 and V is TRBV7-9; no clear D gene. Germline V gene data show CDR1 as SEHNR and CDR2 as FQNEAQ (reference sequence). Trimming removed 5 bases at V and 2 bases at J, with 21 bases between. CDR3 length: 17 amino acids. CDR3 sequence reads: CASSPPGRRRLNTEAFF. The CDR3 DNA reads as TGTGCCAGCAGCCCACCGGGGAGACGGCGCCTTAACACTGAAGCTTTCTTT.

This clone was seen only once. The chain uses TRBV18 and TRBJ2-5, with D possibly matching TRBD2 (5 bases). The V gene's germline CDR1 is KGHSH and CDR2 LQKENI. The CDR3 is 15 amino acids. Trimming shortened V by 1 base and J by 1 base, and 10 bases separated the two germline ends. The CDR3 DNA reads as TGTGCCAGCTCACCACTAGCGAACATCCAAGAGACCCAGTACTTC. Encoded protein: CASSPLANIQETQYF.

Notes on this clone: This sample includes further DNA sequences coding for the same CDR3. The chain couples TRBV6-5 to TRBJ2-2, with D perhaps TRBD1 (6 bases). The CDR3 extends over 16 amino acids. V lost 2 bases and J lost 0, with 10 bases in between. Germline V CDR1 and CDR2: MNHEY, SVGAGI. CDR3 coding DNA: TGTGCCAGCAGTTACGTTGGACAGCCGAACACCGGGGAGCTGTTTTTT. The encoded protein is CASSYVGQPNTGELFF.

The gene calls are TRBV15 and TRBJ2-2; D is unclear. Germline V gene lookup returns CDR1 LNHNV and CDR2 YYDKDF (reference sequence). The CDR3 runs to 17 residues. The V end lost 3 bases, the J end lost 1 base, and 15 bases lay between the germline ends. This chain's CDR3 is CATSRPPTKLNTGELFF. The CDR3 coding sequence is TGTGCCACCAGCAGGCCGCCGACAAAGTTGAACACCGGGGAGCTGTTTTTT.